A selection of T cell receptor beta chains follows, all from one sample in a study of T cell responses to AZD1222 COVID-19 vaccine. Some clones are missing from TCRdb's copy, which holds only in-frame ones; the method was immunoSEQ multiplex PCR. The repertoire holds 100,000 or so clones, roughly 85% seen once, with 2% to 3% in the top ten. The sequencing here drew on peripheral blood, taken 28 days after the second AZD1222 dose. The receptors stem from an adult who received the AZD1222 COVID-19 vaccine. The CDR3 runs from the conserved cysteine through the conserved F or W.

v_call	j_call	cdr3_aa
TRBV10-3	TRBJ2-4	CAISDGTGLGGAQYF
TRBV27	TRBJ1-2	CASRAPGQGRGYTF
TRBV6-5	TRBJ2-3	CASSYSLAGGTDTQYF
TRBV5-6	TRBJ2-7	CASGSLGQGATYEQYF
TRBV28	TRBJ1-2	CASSLSLTGYGYTF
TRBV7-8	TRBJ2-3	CASSSGNSAFTDTQYF
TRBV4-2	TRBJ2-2	CASSLGQGTGELFF
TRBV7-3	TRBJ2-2	CASSLTGANTGELFF
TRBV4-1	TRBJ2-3	CASSQTISDTQYF
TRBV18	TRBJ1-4	CASSPAQPNEKLFF